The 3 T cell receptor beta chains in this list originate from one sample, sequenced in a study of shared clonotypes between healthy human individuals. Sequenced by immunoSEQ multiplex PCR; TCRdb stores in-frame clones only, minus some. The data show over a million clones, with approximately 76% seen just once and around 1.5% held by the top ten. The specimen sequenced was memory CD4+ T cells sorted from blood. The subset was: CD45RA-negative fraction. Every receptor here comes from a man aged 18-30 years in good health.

The CDR3 region has the DNA TGTGCCTGGAGTCCACAGGGGATTGGAGGGACCCAGTACTTC. Protein sequence: CAWSPQGIGGTQYF. This sequence joins TRBV30 and TRBJ2-5; TRBD1 aligns across 7 bases. CDR3 length: 14 amino acids. The germline CDR1 and CDR2 sequences are GTSNPN and SVGIG (reference sequence). V trimming: 2 bases; J trimming: 7 bases; junction bases outside the gene matches: 10.

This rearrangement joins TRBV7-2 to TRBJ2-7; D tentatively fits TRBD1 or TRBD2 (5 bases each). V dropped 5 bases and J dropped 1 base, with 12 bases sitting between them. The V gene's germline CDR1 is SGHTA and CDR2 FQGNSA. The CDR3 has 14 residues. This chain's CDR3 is CASSEGRLSYEQYF. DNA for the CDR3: TGTGCCAGCAGCGAGGGACGGCTATCCTACGAGCAGTACTTC.

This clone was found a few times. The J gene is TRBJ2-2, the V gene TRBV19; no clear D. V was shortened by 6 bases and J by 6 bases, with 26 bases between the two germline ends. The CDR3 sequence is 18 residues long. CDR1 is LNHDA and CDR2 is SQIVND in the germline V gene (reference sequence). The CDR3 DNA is TGTGCCAGTAGCGTTCTCCCGTTGATGGGGTCGTGGGCCGGGGAGCTGTTTTTT. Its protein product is CASSVLPLMGSWAGELFF. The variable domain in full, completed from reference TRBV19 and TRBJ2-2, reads DGGITQSPKYLFRKEGQNVTLSCEQNLNHDAMYWYRQDPGQGLRLIYYSQIVNDFQKGDIAEGYSVSREKKESFPLTVTSAQKNPTAFYLCASSVLPLMGSWAGELFFGEGSRLTVL.